What follows describes a single T cell receptor beta chain. The data were produced by immunoSEQ multiplex PCR, yet TCRdb's version contains in-frame clones alone and is incomplete. The sample contains fewer than 250,000 clones, 80% to 90% of which appear only once. The source of the sample is a study of blood T cell repertoires in COVID-19. Looked up from germline, CDR1 is SGHNT and CDR2 is YYREEE (reference sequence). This CDR3 is 15 amino acids long. J was trimmed by 2 bases and V by 4 bases; bases with no gene match: 7. The chain uses TRBV5-4 and TRBJ2-3, with TRBD1 matching 7 bases. The receptor was derived from a man between 50 and 59 years old with acute or convalescent COVID-19. The source material was peripheral blood. CDR3 residues: CASSPRQGTTDTQYF. The CDR3 coding sequence is TGTGCCAGCAGCCCTCGACAGGGTACCACAGATACGCAGTATTTT. Drawing the rest from reference TRBV5-4 and TRBJ2-3, the complete variable domain is ETGVTQSPTHLIKTRGQQVTLRCSSQSGHNTVSWYQQALGQGPQFIFQYYREEENGRGNFPPRFSGLQFPNYSSELNVNALELDDSALYLCASSPRQGTTDTQYFGPGTRLTVL.